This entry describes one T cell receptor beta chain. Its antigen is undetermined. Genomic DNA constituted the template upon which TCR beta VDJ and CDR3 profiling was performed. TCRdb fed the reads into MiXCR, producing one record per CDR3 protein. This repertoire shows hundreds of thousands of distinct CDR3 sequences, roughly 53% found once; its top ten account for 1% to 1.5%. The sample comes from a study of CD8+CD57+ T cells in acquired aplastic anemia. Patients chosen for sequencing had shown CD8+CD57+ cell expansion by flow cytometry. Patients uniformly had severe acquired aplastic anemia. Findings of the study overall: Patients did not significantly differ from controls in CD8+ Simpson's diversity.

The CDR3 contains 16 residues. Trimming left V 2 bases short and J 6 bases short, with 15 bases between. Germline CDR1 and CDR2: SGHRS and YFSETQ. The receptor was isolated from a human donor with aplastic anemia. The chain has TRBV5-1 and TRBJ1-6; perhaps TRBD1 as D (5 bases). Input material: sorted CD4+, CD8+, or CD8+CD57+ T cells (not recorded which) from PBMCs. CDR3: CASSLREIGGNSPLHF. Here the CDR3 DNA reads TGCGCCAGCAGCTTACGTGAGATCGGGGGTAATTCACCCCTCCACTTT.